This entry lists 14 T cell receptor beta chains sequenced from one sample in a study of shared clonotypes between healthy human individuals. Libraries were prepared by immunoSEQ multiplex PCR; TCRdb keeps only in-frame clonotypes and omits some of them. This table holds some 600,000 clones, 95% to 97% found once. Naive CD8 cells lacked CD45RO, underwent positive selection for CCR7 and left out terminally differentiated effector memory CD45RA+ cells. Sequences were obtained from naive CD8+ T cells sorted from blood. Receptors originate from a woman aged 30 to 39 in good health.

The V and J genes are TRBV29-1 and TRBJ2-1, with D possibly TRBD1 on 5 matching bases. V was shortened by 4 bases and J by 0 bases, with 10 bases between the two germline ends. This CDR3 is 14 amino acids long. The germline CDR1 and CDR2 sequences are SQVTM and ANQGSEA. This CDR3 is CSVVDTPSYNEQFF. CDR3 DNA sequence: TGCAGCGTTGTGGACACCCCCTCCTACAATGAGCAGTTCTTC.

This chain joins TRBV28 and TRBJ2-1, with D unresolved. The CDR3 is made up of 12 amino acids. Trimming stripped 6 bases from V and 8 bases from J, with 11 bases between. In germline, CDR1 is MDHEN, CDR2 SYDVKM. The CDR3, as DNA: TGTGCCAGCAGACGGGCCCCGGATGAGCAGTTCTTC. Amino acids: CASRRAPDEQFF.

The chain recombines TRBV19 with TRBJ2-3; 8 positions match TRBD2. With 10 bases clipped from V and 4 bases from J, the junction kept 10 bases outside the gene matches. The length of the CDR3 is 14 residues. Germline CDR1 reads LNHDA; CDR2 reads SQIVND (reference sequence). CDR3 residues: CATRGREEPDTQYF. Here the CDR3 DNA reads TGTGCCACCCGCGGGCGGGAGGAACCAGATACGCAGTATTTT. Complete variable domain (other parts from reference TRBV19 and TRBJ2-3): DGGITQSPKYLFRKEGQNVTLSCEQNLNHDAMYWYRQDPGQGLRLIYYSQIVNDFQKGDIAEGYSVSREKKESFPLTVTSAQKNPTAFYLCATRGREEPDTQYFGPGTRLTVL.

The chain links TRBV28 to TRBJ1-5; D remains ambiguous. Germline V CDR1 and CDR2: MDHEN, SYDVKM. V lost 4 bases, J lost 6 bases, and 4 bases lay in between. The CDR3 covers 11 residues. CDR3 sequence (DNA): TGTGCCAGCAGTTCGTTTCAGCCCCAGCATTTT. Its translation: CASSSFQPQHF. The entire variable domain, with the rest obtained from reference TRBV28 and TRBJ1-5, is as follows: DVKVTQSSRYLVKRTGEKVFLECVQDMDHENMFWYRQDPGLGLRLIYFSYDVKMKEKGDIPEGYSVSREKKERFSLILESASTNQTSMYLCASSSFQPQHFGDGTRLSIL.

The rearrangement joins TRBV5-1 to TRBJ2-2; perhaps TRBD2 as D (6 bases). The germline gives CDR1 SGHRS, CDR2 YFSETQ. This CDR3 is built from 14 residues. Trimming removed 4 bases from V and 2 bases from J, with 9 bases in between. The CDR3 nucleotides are TGCGCCAGCAGCCCTAGCGCCAACACCGGGGAGCTGTTTTTT. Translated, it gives CASSPSANTGELFF.

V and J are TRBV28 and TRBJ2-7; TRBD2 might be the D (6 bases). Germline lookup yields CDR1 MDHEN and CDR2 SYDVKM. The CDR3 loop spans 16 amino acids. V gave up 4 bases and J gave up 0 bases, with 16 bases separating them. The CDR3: CASSWQAGGSSYEQYF. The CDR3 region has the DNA TGTGCCAGCAGTTGGCAGGCCGGGGGAAGCTCCTACGAGCAGTACTTC.

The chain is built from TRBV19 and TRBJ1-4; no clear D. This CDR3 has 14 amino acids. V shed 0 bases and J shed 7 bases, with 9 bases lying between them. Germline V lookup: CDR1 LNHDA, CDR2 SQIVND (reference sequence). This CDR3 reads CASSIDRSGEKLFF. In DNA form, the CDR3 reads TGTGCCAGTAGTATAGACAGGTCAGGTGAAAAACTGTTTTTT.

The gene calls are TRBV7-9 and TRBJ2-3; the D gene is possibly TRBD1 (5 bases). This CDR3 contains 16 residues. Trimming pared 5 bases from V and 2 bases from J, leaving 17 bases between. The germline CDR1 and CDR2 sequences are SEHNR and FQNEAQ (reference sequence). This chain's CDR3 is CASSRRQSLYTDTQYF. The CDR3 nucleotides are TGTGCCAGCAGCCGGAGACAGAGCCTCTACACAGATACGCAGTATTTT.

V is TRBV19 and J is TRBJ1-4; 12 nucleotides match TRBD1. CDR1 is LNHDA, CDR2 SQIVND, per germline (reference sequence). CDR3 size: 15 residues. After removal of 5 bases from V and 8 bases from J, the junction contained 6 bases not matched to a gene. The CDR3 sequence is CASSAGQGAREKLFF. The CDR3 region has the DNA TGTGCCAGTAGTGCGGGACAGGGGGCGCGGGAAAAACTGTTTTTT.

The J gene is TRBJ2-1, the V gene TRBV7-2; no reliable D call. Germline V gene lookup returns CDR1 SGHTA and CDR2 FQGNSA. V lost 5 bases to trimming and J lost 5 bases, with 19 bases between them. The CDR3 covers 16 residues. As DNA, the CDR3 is TGTGCCAGCAGCCCCTTCCCGGCTCGCGAGGACAATGAGCAGTTCTTC. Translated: CASSPFPAREDNEQFF.

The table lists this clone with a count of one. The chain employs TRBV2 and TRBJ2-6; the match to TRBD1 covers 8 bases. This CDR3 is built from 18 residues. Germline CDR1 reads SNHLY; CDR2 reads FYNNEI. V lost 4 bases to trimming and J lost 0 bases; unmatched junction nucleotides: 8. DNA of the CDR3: TGTGCCAGCAGTGGGGAGGACAGGGCGAGCTCTGGGGCCAACGTCCTGACTTTC. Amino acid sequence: CASSGEDRASSGANVLTF.

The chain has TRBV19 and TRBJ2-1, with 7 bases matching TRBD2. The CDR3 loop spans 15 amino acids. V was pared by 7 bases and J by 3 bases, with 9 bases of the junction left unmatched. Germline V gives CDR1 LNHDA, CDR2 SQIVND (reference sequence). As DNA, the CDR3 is TGTGCCAGTAATCATCCTAGCGGAAACTACAATGAGCAGTTCTTC. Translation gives CASNHPSGNYNEQFF.

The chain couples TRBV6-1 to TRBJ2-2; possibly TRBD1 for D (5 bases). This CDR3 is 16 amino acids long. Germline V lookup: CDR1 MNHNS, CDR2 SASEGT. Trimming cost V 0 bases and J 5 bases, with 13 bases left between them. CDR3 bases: TGTGCCAGCAGTGAAGCGGTCAGGGATCGGACCGGGGAGCTGTTTTTT. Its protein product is CASSEAVRDRTGELFF.

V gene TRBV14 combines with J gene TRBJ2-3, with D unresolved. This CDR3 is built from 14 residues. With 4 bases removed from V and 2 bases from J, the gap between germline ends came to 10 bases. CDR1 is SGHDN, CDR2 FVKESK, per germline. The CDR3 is CASSPAKFTDTQYF. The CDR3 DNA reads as TGTGCCAGCAGCCCCGCCAAATTCACAGATACGCAGTATTTT.